Listed here are 9 T cell receptor beta chains from one sample, sequenced in a study of T cells after yellow fever vaccination. TCRdb passed the 5' RACE reads through MiXCR, listing each CDR3 protein once. The table records about 58,000 distinct CDR3 sequences, more than 5.5% of them present only once. Here the sequenced sample was CD8+ T cells sorted from PBMCs, taken on the day of the first yellow fever vaccination. The receptors here all came from a man between 18 and 35 years old who received the YFV17D yellow fever vaccine.

At least ten counts were recorded for this clonotype. The chain uses TRBV14 and TRBJ2-1; a possible D gene is TRBD2 (5 bases). Trimming cost V 5 bases and J 0 bases, with 17 bases left between them. The germline V gene has CDR1 SGHDN and CDR2 FVKESK. The CDR3 spans 17 residues. CDR3 region: CASSARAASYSYNEQFF. Here the CDR3 DNA reads TGTGCCAGCAGCGCCCGAGCCGCTAGCTACTCCTACAATGAGCAGTTCTTC. Variable domain in full (rest from reference TRBV14 and TRBJ2-1): EAGVTQFPSHSVIEKGQTVTLRCDPISGHDNLYWYRRVMGKEIKFLLHFVKESKQDESGMPNNRFLAERTGGTYSTLKVQPAELEDSGVYFCASSARAASYSYNEQFFGPGTRLTVL.

The chain links TRBV12-3 or TRBV12-4 to TRBJ2-1, with 7 bases matching TRBD1. CDR3 length: 12 residues. The V segment lost 5 bases and the J segment 7 bases; nucleotides outside the gene matches: 2. The CDR3 nucleotides are TGTGCCAGCAGTCGGGGACAGAATGAGCAGTTCTTC. This codes for CASSRGQNEQFF.

In its sample, this clonotype was seen many times. The genes are TRBV10-3 and TRBJ2-1, with 10 positions matching TRBD2. Germline CDR1 and CDR2: ENHRY and SYGVKD. The length of the CDR3 is 15 residues. Losses at the gene ends were 4 bases for V and 2 bases for J; bases not matched to a gene: 2. CDR3 DNA: TGTGCCATCAGTGCTAGCGGGGGCCCCTACAATGAGCAGTTCTTC. Its translation: CAISASGGPYNEQFF.

This clonotype was seen many times. The chain joins TRBV29-1 to TRBJ2-7; TRBD1 or TRBD2 may be the D gene (5 bases each). The V gene's germline CDR1 is SQVTM and CDR2 ANQGSEA. The germline V and J ends were trimmed by 7 bases and 6 bases, with 19 bases remaining between them. The CDR3 sequence is 13 residues long. This CDR3 is CSATRDEGFEQYF. For the CDR3, the DNA is TGCAGCGCAACCCGGGACGAAGGGTTCGAGCAGTACTTC.

This clonotype was counted a few times. This sequence joins TRBV29-1 and TRBJ2-2; D is possibly TRBD1 (5 bases). The CDR3 loop spans 12 amino acids. Germline CDR1 reads SQVTM; CDR2 reads ANQGSEA. Trimming pared 7 bases from V and 4 bases from J, leaving 10 bases between. This chain's CDR3 is CSAIRATGELFF. The CDR3 nucleotides are TGCAGCGCGATCAGGGCCACCGGGGAGCTGTTTTTT.

This clonotype occurred a few times. The chain combines TRBV29-1 with TRBJ1-2, with unresolved D. In germline, CDR1 is SQVTM, CDR2 ANQGSEA. The CDR3 contains 11 residues. V was trimmed by 3 bases and J by 8 bases, leaving 10 bases between them. The CDR3 reads CSVEGMGGYTF. The CDR3, as DNA: TGCAGCGTTGAGGGGATGGGAGGCTACACCTTC.

This clonotype showed up many times. The gene calls are TRBV20-1 and TRBJ2-1; 8 bases match TRBD1. CDR3 length: 14 residues. Germline lookup yields CDR1 DFQATT and CDR2 SNEGSKA (reference sequence). The V and J ends lost 4 bases and 4 bases, in that order; junction bases with no gene match: 6. The CDR3 bases are TGCAGTGCTATACCGGGACAGGCATACAATGAGCAGTTCTTC. Translation: CSAIPGQAYNEQFF.

CDR3 bases: TGTGCCATCAGTGAGGGGGGGGACACTTATGGCTACACCTTC. It translates to CAISEGGDTYGYTF. The rearrangement links TRBV10-3 to TRBJ1-2; weak D call: TRBD1 (6 bases). The length of the CDR3 is 14 residues. Germline V gene sequence: CDR1 ENHRY, CDR2 SYGVKD. V shed 2 bases and J shed 5 bases, with 12 bases lying between them.

This clonotype has a count of ten or more. This chain links TRBV12-3 or TRBV12-4 with TRBJ2-2, with 8 bases identical to TRBD1. V lost 6 bases, J lost 7 bases, and 7 bases stayed unmatched. The CDR3 sequence is 14 residues long. The CDR3 sequence is CASSYRTGNGELFF. DNA for the CDR3: TGTGCCAGCAGCTATCGGACAGGGAACGGGGAGCTGTTTTTT.